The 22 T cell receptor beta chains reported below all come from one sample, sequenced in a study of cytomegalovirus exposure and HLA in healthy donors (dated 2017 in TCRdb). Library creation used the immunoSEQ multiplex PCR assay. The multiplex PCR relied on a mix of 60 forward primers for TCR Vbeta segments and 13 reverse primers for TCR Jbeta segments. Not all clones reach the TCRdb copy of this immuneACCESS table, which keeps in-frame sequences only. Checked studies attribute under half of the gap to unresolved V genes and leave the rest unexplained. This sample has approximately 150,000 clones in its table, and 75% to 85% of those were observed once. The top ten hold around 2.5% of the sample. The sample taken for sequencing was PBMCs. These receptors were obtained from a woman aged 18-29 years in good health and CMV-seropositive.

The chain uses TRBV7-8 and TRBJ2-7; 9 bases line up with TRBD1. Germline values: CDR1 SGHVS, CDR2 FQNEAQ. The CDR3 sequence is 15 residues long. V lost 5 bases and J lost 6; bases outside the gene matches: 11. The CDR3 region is CASSPGRDRVGEQYF. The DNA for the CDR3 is TGTGCCAGCAGCCCAGGCCGGGACAGGGTTGGCGAGCAGTACTTC.

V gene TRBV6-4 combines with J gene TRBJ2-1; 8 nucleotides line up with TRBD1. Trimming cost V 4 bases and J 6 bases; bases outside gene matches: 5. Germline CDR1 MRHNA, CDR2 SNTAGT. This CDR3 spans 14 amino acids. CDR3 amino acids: CASSGRGRSNEQFF. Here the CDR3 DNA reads TGTGCCAGCAGTGGCAGGGGGCGTAGCAATGAGCAGTTCTTC.

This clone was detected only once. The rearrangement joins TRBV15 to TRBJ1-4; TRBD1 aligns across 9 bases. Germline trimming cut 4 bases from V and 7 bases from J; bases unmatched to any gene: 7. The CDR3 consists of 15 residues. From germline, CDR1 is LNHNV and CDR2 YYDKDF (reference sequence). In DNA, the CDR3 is TGTGCCACCAGCATGAGACAGGGGGATTTTGAAAAACTGTTTTTT. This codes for CATSMRQGDFEKLFF.

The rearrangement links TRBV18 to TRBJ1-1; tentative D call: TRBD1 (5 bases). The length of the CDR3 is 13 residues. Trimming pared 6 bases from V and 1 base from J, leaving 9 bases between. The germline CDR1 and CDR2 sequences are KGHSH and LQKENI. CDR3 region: CASSQGQNTEAFF. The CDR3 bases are TGTGCCAGCTCCCAAGGACAGAACACTGAAGCTTTCTTT. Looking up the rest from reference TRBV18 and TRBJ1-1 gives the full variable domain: NAGVMQNPRHLVRRRGQEARLRCSPMKGHSHVYWYRQLPEEGLKFMVYLQKENIIDESGMPKERFSAEFPKEGPSILRIQQVVRGDSAAYFCASSQGQNTEAFFGQGTRLTVV.

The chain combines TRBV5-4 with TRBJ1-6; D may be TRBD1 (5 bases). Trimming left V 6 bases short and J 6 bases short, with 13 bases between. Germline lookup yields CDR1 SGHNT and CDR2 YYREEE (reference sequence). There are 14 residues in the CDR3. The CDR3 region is CASTAGQINSPLHF. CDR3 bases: TGTGCCAGCACCGCAGGGCAGATTAATTCACCCCTCCACTTT.

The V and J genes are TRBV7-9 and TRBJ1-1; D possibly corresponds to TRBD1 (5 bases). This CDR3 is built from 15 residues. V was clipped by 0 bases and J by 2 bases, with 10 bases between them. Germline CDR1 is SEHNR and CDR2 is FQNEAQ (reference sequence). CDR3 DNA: TGTGCCAGCAGCTTAGCGCAGGGTGAAAACACTGAAGCTTTCTTT. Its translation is CASSLAQGENTEAFF.

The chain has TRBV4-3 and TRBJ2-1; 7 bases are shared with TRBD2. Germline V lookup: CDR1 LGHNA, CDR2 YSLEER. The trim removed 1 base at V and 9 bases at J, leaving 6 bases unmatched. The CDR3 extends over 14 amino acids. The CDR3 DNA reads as TGCGCCAGCAGCCAAGCCCTAGCGGTTAGTGAGCAGTTCTTC. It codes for CASSQALAVSEQFF.

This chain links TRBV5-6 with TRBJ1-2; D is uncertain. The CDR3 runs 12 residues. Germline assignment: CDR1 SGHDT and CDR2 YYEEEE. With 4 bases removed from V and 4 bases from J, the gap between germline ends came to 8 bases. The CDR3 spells CASSAVIYGYTF. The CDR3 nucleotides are TGTGCCAGCAGCGCGGTTATCTATGGCTACACCTTC.

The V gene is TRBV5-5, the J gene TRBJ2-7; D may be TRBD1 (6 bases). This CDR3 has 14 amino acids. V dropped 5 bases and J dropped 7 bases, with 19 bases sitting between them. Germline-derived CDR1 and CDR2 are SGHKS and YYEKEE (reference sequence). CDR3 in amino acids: CASRLADSKAEQYF. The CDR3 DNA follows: TGTGCCAGCAGGCTCGCGGACAGTAAAGCTGAGCAGTACTTC.

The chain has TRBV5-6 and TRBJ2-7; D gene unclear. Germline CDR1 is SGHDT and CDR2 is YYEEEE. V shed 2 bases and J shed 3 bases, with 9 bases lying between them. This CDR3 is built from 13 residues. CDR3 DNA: TGTGCCAGCAGCTTAGACTCACACTACGAGCAGTACTTC. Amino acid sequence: CASSLDSHYEQYF.

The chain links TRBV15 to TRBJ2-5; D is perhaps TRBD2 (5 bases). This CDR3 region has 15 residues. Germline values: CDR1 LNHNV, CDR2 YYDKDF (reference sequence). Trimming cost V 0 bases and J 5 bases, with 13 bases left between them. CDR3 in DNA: TGTGCCACCAGCAGAGATAACGGGGTTGGGGAGACCCAGTACTTC. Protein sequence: CATSRDNGVGETQYF. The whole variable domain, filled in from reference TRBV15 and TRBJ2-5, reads DAMVIQNPRYQVTQFGKPVTLSCSQTLNHNVMYWYQQKSSQAPKLLFHYYDKDFNNEADTPDNFQSRRPNTSFCFLDIRSPGLGDTAMYLCATSRDNGVGETQYFGPGTRLLVL.

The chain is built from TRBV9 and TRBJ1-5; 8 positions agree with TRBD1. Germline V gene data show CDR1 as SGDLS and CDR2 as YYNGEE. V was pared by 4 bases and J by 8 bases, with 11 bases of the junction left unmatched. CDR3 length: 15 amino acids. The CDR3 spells CASSTTGGLGEPQHF. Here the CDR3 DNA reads TGTGCCAGCAGCACTACAGGGGGTCTTGGAGAGCCCCAGCATTTT.

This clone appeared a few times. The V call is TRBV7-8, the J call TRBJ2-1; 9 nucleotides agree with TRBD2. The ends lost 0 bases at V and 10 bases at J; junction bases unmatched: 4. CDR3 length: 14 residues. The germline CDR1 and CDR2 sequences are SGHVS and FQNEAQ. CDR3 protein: CASSLAGSGGEQFF. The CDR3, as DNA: TGTGCCAGCAGCTTAGCGGGGAGCGGGGGGGAGCAGTTCTTC.

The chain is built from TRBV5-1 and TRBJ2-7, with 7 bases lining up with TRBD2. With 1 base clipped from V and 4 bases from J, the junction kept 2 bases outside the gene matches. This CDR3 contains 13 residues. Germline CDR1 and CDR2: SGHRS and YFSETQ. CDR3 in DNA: TGCGCCAGCAGCTTGTGGGGGGGATACGAGCAGTACTTC. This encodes CASSLWGGYEQYF.

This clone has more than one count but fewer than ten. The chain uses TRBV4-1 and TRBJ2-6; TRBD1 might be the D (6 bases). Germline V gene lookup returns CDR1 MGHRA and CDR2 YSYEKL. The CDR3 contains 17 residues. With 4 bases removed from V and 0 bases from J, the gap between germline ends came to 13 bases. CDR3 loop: CASSPGTPNSGANVLTF. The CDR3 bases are TGCGCCAGCAGCCCTGGGACACCAAACTCTGGGGCCAACGTCCTGACTTTC.

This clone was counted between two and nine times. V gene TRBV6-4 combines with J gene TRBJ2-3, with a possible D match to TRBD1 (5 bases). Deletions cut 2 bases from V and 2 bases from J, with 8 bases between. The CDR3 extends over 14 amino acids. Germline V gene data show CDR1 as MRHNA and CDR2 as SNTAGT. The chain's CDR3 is CASSDGADTDTQYF. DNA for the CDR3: TGTGCCAGCAGTGACGGGGCGGACACAGATACGCAGTATTTT.

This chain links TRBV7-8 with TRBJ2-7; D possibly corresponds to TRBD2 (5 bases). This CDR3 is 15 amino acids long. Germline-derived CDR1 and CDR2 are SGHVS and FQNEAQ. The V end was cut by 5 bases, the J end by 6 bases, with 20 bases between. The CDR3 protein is CASSLLTGCCGEQYF. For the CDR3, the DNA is TGTGCCAGCAGCCTCCTCACGGGGTGCTGCGGCGAGCAGTACTTC.

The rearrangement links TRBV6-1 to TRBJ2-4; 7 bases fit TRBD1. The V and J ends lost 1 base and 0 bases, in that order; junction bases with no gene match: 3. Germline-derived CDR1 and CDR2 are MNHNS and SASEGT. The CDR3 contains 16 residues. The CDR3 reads CASSEGQGVAKNIQYF. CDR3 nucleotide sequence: TGTGCCAGCAGTGAAGGACAGGGAGTAGCCAAAAACATTCAGTACTTC.

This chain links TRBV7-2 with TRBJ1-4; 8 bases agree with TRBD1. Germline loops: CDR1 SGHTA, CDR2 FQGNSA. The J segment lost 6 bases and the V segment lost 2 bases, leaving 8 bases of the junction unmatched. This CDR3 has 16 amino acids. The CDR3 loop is CASSLIPTGEYEKLFF. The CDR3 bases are TGTGCCAGCAGCTTAATCCCGACAGGGGAATATGAAAAACTGTTTTTT.

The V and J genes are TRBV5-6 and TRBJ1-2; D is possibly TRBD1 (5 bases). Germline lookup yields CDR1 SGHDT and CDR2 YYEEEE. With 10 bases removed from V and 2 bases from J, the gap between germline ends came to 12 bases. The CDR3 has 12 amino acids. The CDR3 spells CASVRGNYGYTF. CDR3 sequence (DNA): TGTGCCTCTGTAAGGGGAAACTATGGCTACACCTTC.

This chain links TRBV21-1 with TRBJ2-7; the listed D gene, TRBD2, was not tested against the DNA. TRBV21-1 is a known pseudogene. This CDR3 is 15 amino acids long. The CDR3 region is CASSEGLPASYEQYF. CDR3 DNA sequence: TGTGCCAGCAGCGAGGGACTTCCCGCCTCCTACGAGCAGTACTTC.

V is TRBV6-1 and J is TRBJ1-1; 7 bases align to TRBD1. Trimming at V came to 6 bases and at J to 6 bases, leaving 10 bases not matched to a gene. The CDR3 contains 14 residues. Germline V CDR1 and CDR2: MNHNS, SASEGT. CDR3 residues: CASRRRDGTAEAFF. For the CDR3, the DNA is TGTGCCAGCAGACGAAGAGATGGGACAGCTGAAGCTTTCTTT.